Following are 21 T cell receptor beta chains from one sample sequenced in a study of T cell responses to AZD1222 COVID-19 vaccine. The assay was immunoSEQ multiplex PCR, and TCRdb's table has in-frame clones only and misses some. The table lists roughly 100,000 clones, about 90% of them singletons. This specimen consisted of peripheral blood, obtained 28 days after the second AZD1222 dose. These TCRs come from an adult who received the AZD1222 COVID-19 vaccine.

The V call is TRBV6-5, the J call TRBJ1-5; 7 bases match TRBD1. Germline V CDR1 and CDR2: MNHEY, SVGAGI. CDR3 size: 16 residues. Unmatched junction bases numbered 10, after V lost 4 bases and J lost 4 bases. CDR3 loop: CASSSRGRGRNQPQHF. In DNA form, the CDR3 reads TGTGCCAGCAGTTCCCGGGGGAGGGGGCGGAATCAGCCCCAGCATTTT.

This rearrangement joins TRBV5-4 to TRBJ1-4; D not certain. The V gene lost 4 bases and the J gene lost 0 bases, with 13 bases spanning the gap. The V gene's germline CDR1 is SGHNT and CDR2 YYREEE (reference sequence). There are 16 residues in the CDR3. In nucleotides, the CDR3 is TGTGCCAGCAGCCCTATGACGACGGCAACTAATGAAAAACTGTTTTTT. This gives the protein CASSPMTTATNEKLFF. The complete variable domain, with remaining parts taken from reference TRBV5-4 and TRBJ1-4, reads ETGVTQSPTHLIKTRGQQVTLRCSSQSGHNTVSWYQQALGQGPQFIFQYYREEENGRGNFPPRFSGLQFPNYSSELNVNALELDDSALYLCASSPMTTATNEKLFFGSGTQLSVL.

The chain has TRBV5-1 and TRBJ2-1; 8 nucleotides match TRBD1. The CDR3 contains 15 residues. CDR1 and CDR2 from the germline V gene are SGHRS and YFSETQ. The V gene end was trimmed by 1 base and the J gene end by 4 bases; junction bases not matched to a gene: 4. The CDR3 region is CASSLWGTGYNEQFF. The CDR3, as DNA: TGCGCCAGCAGCTTGTGGGGGACAGGATACAATGAGCAGTTCTTC.

This chain connects TRBV18 to TRBJ2-6; D gene ambiguous. Trimming left V 5 bases short and J 0 bases short, with 8 bases between. Germline V lookup: CDR1 KGHSH, CDR2 LQKENI. The CDR3 has 15 residues. CDR3 nucleotides: TGTGCCAGCTCAACAACGGGCTCTGGGGCCAACGTCCTGACTTTC. Translating it yields CASSTTGSGANVLTF.

J is TRBJ2-1 and V is TRBV7-3; 8 bases match TRBD2. The CDR3 runs to 15 residues. V trimming: 5 bases; J trimming: 1 base; junction bases outside the gene matches: 4. Per the germline V gene, CDR1 is SGHTA and CDR2 is FQGTGA. This chain's CDR3 is CASSIGGESYNEQFF. The CDR3 bases are TGTGCCAGCAGCATCGGGGGGGAATCCTACAATGAGCAGTTCTTC.

The V and J genes are TRBV18 and TRBJ2-7, with 10 bases lining up with TRBD1. V lost 0 bases and J lost 7; bases outside the gene matches: 12. Germline V gives CDR1 KGHSH, CDR2 LQKENI. This CDR3 has 17 amino acids. The CDR3 DNA is TGTGCCAGCTCACCACCGTTTGGGGACAGGGGTTTCGAAGAGCAGTACTTC. It translates to CASSPPFGDRGFEEQYF.

The CDR3 region has the DNA TGCGCCAGCAGCCAAGGCGCAGGGAGCTCTGGAAACACCATATATTTT. Protein sequence: CASSQGAGSSGNTIYF. This sequence joins TRBV4-1 and TRBJ1-3; D is perhaps TRBD1 (5 bases). Trimming removed 1 base from V and 0 bases from J, with 10 bases in between. In germline, CDR1 is MGHRA, CDR2 YSYEKL. CDR3 length: 16 amino acids.

This clone was observed once. The chain combines TRBV29-1 with TRBJ2-1; 12 nucleotides align to TRBD1. This CDR3 comprises 18 residues. The junction had 11 bases not matched to a gene; V was cut back by 0 bases and J by 5 bases. Per the germline V gene, CDR1 is SQVTM and CDR2 is ANQGSEA. The CDR3 DNA sequence: TGCAGCGTTGAAGATGATTTTGGGACAGGGGGCGCCCACAATGAGCAGTTCTTC. Protein: CSVEDDFGTGGAHNEQFF.

Only one count was recorded for this clone. The chain joins TRBV15 to TRBJ2-5; D is perhaps TRBD2 (7 bases). The CDR3 totals 15 residues. Between the trimmed V and J ends, which lost 5 bases and 2 bases, there was a span of 15 bases. CDR1 and CDR2 (germline): LNHNV, YYDKDF (reference sequence). CDR3 region: CATSSTRGPQETQYF. DNA for the CDR3: TGTGCCACCAGCTCCACGCGGGGGCCGCAAGAGACCCAGTACTTC.

The CDR3 DNA reads TGTGCCAGCAGCCCATTAGGACAGGGGGAATTTGGAAACACCATATATTTT. It specifies CASSPLGQGEFGNTIYF. V gene TRBV5-6 combines with J gene TRBJ1-3, with 10 bases identical to TRBD1. The CDR3 loop spans 17 amino acids. Germline loops: CDR1 SGHDT, CDR2 YYEEEE. Trimming at V came to 4 bases and at J to 3 bases, leaving 10 bases not matched to a gene.

The J gene is TRBJ2-3, the V gene TRBV13, with 7 bases fitting TRBD2. Trimming removed 5 bases from V and 4 bases from J; junction bases left unmatched: 9. Looked up from germline, CDR1 is PRHDT and CDR2 is FYEKMQ (reference sequence). This CDR3 is built from 15 residues. CDR3 nucleotide sequence: TGTGCCAGCAGCCTGCGGACTAGTTTGCCAGATACGCAGTATTTT. This encodes CASSLRTSLPDTQYF.

This clone was recorded once. The genes are TRBV7-2 and TRBJ1-5; 7 nucleotides match TRBD1. Losses at the gene ends were 4 bases for V and 3 bases for J; bases not matched to a gene: 3. The CDR3 sequence is 14 residues long. The germline CDR1 and CDR2 sequences are SGHTA and FQGNSA. The CDR3 loop reads CASSSGTDNQPQHF. In nucleotides, the CDR3 is TGTGCCAGCAGCTCCGGGACAGACAATCAGCCCCAGCATTTT.

The genes are TRBV7-3 and TRBJ2-3, with 10 positions matching TRBD2. Trimming took 4 bases from V and 1 from J; bases not matched to a gene: 5. In germline, CDR1 is SGHTA, CDR2 FQGTGA. This CDR3 has 16 amino acids. CDR3 residues: CASSWDSGGGTDTQYF. Here the CDR3 DNA reads TGTGCCAGCAGCTGGGACAGCGGGGGGGGCACAGATACGCAGTATTTT. The whole variable domain, filled in from reference TRBV7-3 and TRBJ2-3, reads GAGVSQTPSNKVTEKGKYVELRCDPISGHTALYWYRQSLGQGPEFLIYFQGTGAADDSGLPNDRFFAVRPEGSVSTLKIQRTERGDSAVYLCASSWDSGGGTDTQYFGPGTRLTVL.

CDR3 sequence: CASSLTGTSGYTF. CDR3 DNA sequence: TGTGCCAGCAGCTTGACCGGGACCTCTGGCTACACCTTC. The rearrangement joins TRBV2 to TRBJ1-2; D perhaps matches TRBD1 (5 bases). Germline V gene sequence: CDR1 SNHLY, CDR2 FYNNEI. This CDR3 has 13 amino acids. Trimming took 6 bases from V and 7 from J, leaving 15 bases between them.

The rearrangement uses TRBV5-3 and TRBJ1-4; maybe TRBD1 (6 bases). TRBV5-3 qualifies as an ORF whose function is uncertain. The CDR3 sequence is 15 residues long. The V end lost 4 bases, the J end lost 8 bases, and 18 bases lay between the germline ends. For the CDR3, the DNA is TGTGCCAGAAGCGAGGGGGGTAGTTATGAGGAAAAACTGTTTTTT. This codes for CARSEGGSYEEKLFF.

The chain joins TRBV7-2 to TRBJ1-2, with TRBD1 identical over 8 bases. This CDR3 is 14 amino acids long. CDR1 is SGHTA, CDR2 FQGNSA, per germline. Trimming removed 5 bases from V and 8 bases from J; junction bases left unmatched: 10. CDR3 protein: CASSPDRGQRGYTF. The CDR3 DNA follows: TGTGCCAGCAGCCCAGACAGGGGCCAGCGAGGCTACACCTTC.

This clone occurred a few times. The V call is TRBV11-3, the J call TRBJ1-1; 9 nucleotides match TRBD1. Germline assignment: CDR1 SGHNT and CDR2 YENEEA. The V gene end was trimmed by 0 bases and the J gene end by 5 bases; junction bases not matched to a gene: 1. This CDR3 region has 14 residues. CDR3 DNA: TGTGCCAGCAGCTTAGAAGGGACAGGGACTGAAGCTTTCTTT. Its protein product is CASSLEGTGTEAFF.

The chain recombines TRBV7-9 with TRBJ1-6; 8 bases match TRBD1. The V gene's germline CDR1 is SEHNR and CDR2 FQNEAQ (reference sequence). The CDR3 totals 17 residues. V was pared by 0 bases and J by 2 bases, with 3 bases of the junction left unmatched. CDR3 region: CASSLAGQGPYNSPLHF. DNA for the CDR3: TGTGCCAGCAGCTTAGCTGGACAGGGACCCTATAATTCACCCCTCCACTTT. Drawing the rest from reference TRBV7-9 and TRBJ1-6, the complete variable domain is DTGVSQNPRHKITKRGQNVTFRCDPISEHNRLYWYRQTLGQGPEFLTYFQNEAQLEKSRLLSDRFSAERPKGSFSTLEIQRTEQGDSAMYLCASSLAGQGPYNSPLHFGNGTRLTVT.

J is TRBJ2-7 and V is TRBV27; D may match TRBD1 or TRBD2 (5 bases each). The germline V and J ends were trimmed by 8 bases and 1 base, with 12 bases remaining between them. The CDR3 extends over 13 amino acids. CDR1 and CDR2 (germline): MNHEY, SMNVEV (reference sequence). The CDR3 reads CASLRDLSYEQYF. CDR3 bases: TGTGCCAGCCTCCGGGACCTTTCCTACGAGCAGTACTTC.

The J gene is TRBJ2-1, the V gene TRBV12-3 or TRBV12-4, with D possibly matching TRBD2 (5 bases). V was cut by 5 bases and J by 4 bases, with 6 bases left in between. The CDR3 sequence is 12 residues long. CDR3 sequence: CASSTGYNEQFF. The CDR3, as DNA: TGTGCCAGCAGTACGGGATACAATGAGCAGTTCTTC.

This CDR3 is CASLRGLTNEKLFF. The CDR3 region has the DNA TGTGCCAGCCTTAGGGGGCTAACTAATGAAAAACTGTTTTTT. The chain carries TRBV2 and TRBJ1-4; the match to TRBD1 covers 7 bases. This CDR3 is 14 amino acids long. Trimming took 8 bases from V and 1 from J; bases not matched to a gene: 4. CDR1 is SNHLY, CDR2 FYNNEI, per germline.